The source of this T cell receptor (beta chain) is a study of cytomegalovirus exposure and HLA in healthy donors. Findings and caveats of the study: As confirmed in vitro, a few CMV-associated chains were specific for CMV antigens.

The CDR3 is 18 residues long. The trim removed 0 bases at V and 0 bases at J, leaving 7 bases unmatched. Germline V CDR1 and CDR2: SGDLS, YYNGEE. Remarks on this clone: What it binds is not known.

The PCR made use of 60 Vbeta and 13 Jbeta primers. Data came from immunoSEQ multiplex PCR; TCRdb stores just in-frame clones and leaves some out. This table holds over 150,000 clones, 80% found once. The chain has TRBV9 and TRBJ2-1, with 9 bases identical to TRBD1. The sample consisted of PBMCs. The TCR comes from a man in his late teens or twenties in good health and CMV-seropositive. Written as DNA, the CDR3 is TGTGCCAGCAGCGTAGTCGGGACAGGGTTGGGCTCCTACAATGAGCAGTTCTTC. Protein: CASSVVGTGLGSYNEQFF.